A single sample is the source of the 17 T cell receptor beta chains below, sequenced in a study of blood T cell repertoires in COVID-19. Here immunoSEQ multiplex PCR was the method, and the copy in TCRdb shows in-frame clones only, minus some. The sample has 200,000 to 250,000 clones, 87% seen once. The specimen sequenced was peripheral blood. The receptors were gathered from a man aged 35 to 55 with active or convalescent COVID-19.

The count of this clone is one. CDR3 in amino acids: CASSSYRGLTFF. The CDR3 nucleotides are TGTGCCAGCAGTTCTTACAGGGGGCTTACTTTCTTT. The chain employs TRBV28 and TRBJ1-1, with 9 bases aligning to TRBD1. The CDR3 covers 12 residues. V trimming: 4 bases; J trimming: 12 bases; junction bases outside the gene matches: 6. Germline V lookup: CDR1 MDHEN, CDR2 SYDVKM.

The gene calls are TRBV28 and TRBJ2-7, with 8 bases aligning to TRBD2. Germline V gene lookup returns CDR1 MDHEN and CDR2 SYDVKM. V was pared by 6 bases and J by 4 bases, with 8 bases of the junction left unmatched. The CDR3 has 14 amino acids. The CDR3 DNA sequence: TGTGCCAGCAGCTCGGGACTAGTTCGGTACGAGCAGTACTTC. It translates to CASSSGLVRYEQYF.

V and J are TRBV5-4 and TRBJ2-7; no firm D call. Trimming removed 0 bases at V and 2 bases at J, with 6 bases between. CDR1 and CDR2 (germline): SGHNT, YYREEE (reference sequence). This CDR3 spans 13 amino acids. CDR3 nucleotides: TGTGCCAGCAGCTTGGGCAGTGCCTACGAGCAGTACTTC. It translates to CASSLGSAYEQYF.

The chain uses TRBV5-6 and TRBJ1-2, with TRBD1 matching 8 bases. Trimming took 2 bases from V and 5 from J; bases not matched to a gene: 11. This CDR3 contains 16 residues. Germline V lookup: CDR1 SGHDT, CDR2 YYEEEE. The CDR3 region has the DNA TGTGCCAGCAGCTTACGCCAGGGGGCCGCTACTTATGGCTACACCTTC. Protein sequence: CASSLRQGAATYGYTF.

The chain recombines TRBV28 with TRBJ1-1; 9 nucleotides agree with TRBD1. V lost 4 bases and J lost 5; bases outside the gene matches: 5. Germline loops: CDR1 MDHEN, CDR2 SYDVKM. The CDR3 spans 14 residues. The CDR3 loop is CASSSGQGWTEAFF. The CDR3 DNA reads TGTGCCAGCAGTTCCGGACAGGGGTGGACTGAAGCTTTCTTT.

The J gene is TRBJ1-1, the V gene TRBV3-1 (or the pseudogene TRBV3-2); no clear D gene. Germline lookup yields CDR1 LGHDT and CDR2 YNNKEL (reference sequence). The CDR3 is 16 residues long. With 4 bases removed from V and 6 bases from J, the gap between germline ends came to 21 bases. The CDR3 bases are TGTGCCAGCAGCCTCACACGAAAGGAGACTGTCCCTGAAGCTTTCTTT. As protein: CASSLTRKETVPEAFF.

The chain joins TRBV19 to TRBJ1-2, with 8 bases lining up with TRBD1. Trimming cost V 7 bases and J 1 base; bases outside gene matches: 8. The CDR3 is 15 amino acids. CDR1 LNHDA and CDR2 SQIVND come from the germline V gene (reference sequence). CDR3 protein: CASTTGTGLNYGYTF. CDR3 DNA sequence: TGTGCCAGTACTACCGGGACAGGACTTAACTATGGCTACACCTTC.

The CDR3 bases are TGTGCCAGCAGTTGGGACAGTAGCAATCAGCCCCAGCATTTT. It is translated as CASSWDSSNQPQHF. This rearrangement joins TRBV28 to TRBJ1-5, with 7 bases matching TRBD1. The CDR3 extends over 14 amino acids. V lost 4 bases, J lost 0 bases, and 0 bases stayed unmatched. From germline, CDR1 is MDHEN and CDR2 SYDVKM.

This sequence joins TRBV6-5 and TRBJ2-5; 8 positions match TRBD1. J gave up 5 bases and V 4 bases, and 3 bases lay outside the gene matches. This CDR3 has 13 residues. Germline loops: CDR1 MNHEY, CDR2 SVGAGI. The CDR3 loop is CASSSRGRETQYF. The CDR3 region has the DNA TGTGCCAGCAGTTCCAGGGGGCGGGAGACCCAGTACTTC.

V usage is TRBV18 and J usage is TRBJ2-7; 10 bases map to TRBD1. The V gene end was trimmed by 3 bases and the J gene end by 5 bases; junction bases not matched to a gene: 4. Germline-derived CDR1 and CDR2 are KGHSH and LQKENI. This CDR3 region has 14 residues. The CDR3 loop is CASSPGQGTHEQYF. Written as DNA, the CDR3 is TGTGCCAGCTCACCGGGACAGGGGACCCACGAGCAGTACTTC.

The rearrangement uses TRBV6-1 and TRBJ2-7, with a tentative D call TRBD1 (5 bases). V was shortened by 0 bases and J by 2 bases, with 14 bases between the two germline ends. CDR3 length: 16 residues. From germline, CDR1 is MNHNS and CDR2 SASEGT. CDR3 residues: CASSEAVGQRAYEQYF. DNA for the CDR3: TGTGCCAGCAGTGAAGCAGTGGGGCAGAGAGCCTACGAGCAGTACTTC.

The genes are TRBV18 and TRBJ2-5; TRBD2 aligns across 10 bases. The CDR3 sequence is 16 residues long. With V trimmed by 3 bases and J by 5 bases, 9 bases remained unmatched. Germline V gene data show CDR1 as KGHSH and CDR2 as LQKENI. CDR3 in DNA: TGTGCCAGCTCACCGCTACTAGCGGGGCTGGGGGAGACCCAGTACTTC. It yields the protein CASSPLLAGLGETQYF. Supplemented by reference TRBV18 and TRBJ2-5, the full variable domain reads NAGVMQNPRHLVRRRGQEARLRCSPMKGHSHVYWYRQLPEEGLKFMVYLQKENIIDESGMPKERFSAEFPKEGPSILRIQQVVRGDSAAYFCASSPLLAGLGETQYFGPGTRLLVL.

The rearrangement uses TRBV27 and TRBJ1-1; 9 bases fit TRBD1. Per germline, CDR1 MNHEY and CDR2 SMNVEV (reference sequence). The CDR3 extends over 13 amino acids. V dropped 6 bases and J dropped 6; count of bases not matched to a gene: 5. For the CDR3, the DNA is TGTGCCAGCAGATCGACAGGGGGGGCTGAAGCTTTCTTT. Encoded protein: CASRSTGGAEAFF.

V is TRBV7-3 and J is TRBJ2-3; unclear D gene. The CDR3 has 13 amino acids. Germline V gene data show CDR1 as SGHTA and CDR2 as FQGTGA. V lost 4 bases and J 1 base, leaving 6 bases between the germline ends. CDR3 coding DNA: TGTGCCAGCAGCTCTTCCGGCACAGATACGCAGTATTTT. As protein: CASSSSGTDTQYF. Variable domain in full (rest from reference TRBV7-3 and TRBJ2-3): GAGVSQTPSNKVTEKGKYVELRCDPISGHTALYWYRQSLGQGPEFLIYFQGTGAADDSGLPNDRFFAVRPEGSVSTLKIQRTERGDSAVYLCASSSSGTDTQYFGPGTRLTVL.

The V gene is TRBV11-2, the J gene TRBJ2-7; TRBD2 might be the D (6 bases). V was clipped by 5 bases and J by 2 bases, with 16 bases between them. Germline CDR1 is SGHAT and CDR2 is FQNNGV. The CDR3 extends over 15 amino acids. The CDR3 protein is CASSRRGGAPYEQYF. The DNA of the CDR3 is TGTGCCAGCAGCCGTCGGGGCGGGGCCCCCTACGAGCAGTACTTC.

The chain joins TRBV9 to TRBJ2-1; 8 positions match TRBD2. Germline V gene data show CDR1 as SGDLS and CDR2 as YYNGEE. V lost 0 bases and J lost 8; bases outside the gene matches: 7. This CDR3 has 15 amino acids. CDR3 DNA: TGTGCCAGCAGCGTAGTGGCTAGCGGGCGCGATGAGCAGTTCTTC. Amino acid sequence: CASSVVASGRDEQFF.

The chain has TRBV19 and TRBJ2-5; 11 bases line up with TRBD1. The CDR3 is 18 residues long. CDR1 and CDR2 (germline): LNHDA, SQIVND (reference sequence). Unmatched junction bases numbered 13, after V lost 7 bases and J lost 0 bases. CDR3 DNA sequence: TGTGCCAGTACTACTGGGACAGGGGGTAGGGGGTACCAAGAGACCCAGTACTTC. The encoded protein is CASTTGTGGRGYQETQYF. The full variable domain, with the rest looked up from reference TRBV19 and TRBJ2-5, is DGGITQSPKYLFRKEGQNVTLSCEQNLNHDAMYWYRQDPGQGLRLIYYSQIVNDFQKGDIAEGYSVSREKKESFPLTVTSAQKNPTAFYLCASTTGTGGRGYQETQYFGPGTRLLVL.